This TCR beta chain was found in a study of blood T cell repertoires in COVID-19. Trimming at V came to 0 bases and at J to 6 bases, leaving 5 bases not matched to a gene. Germline V gives CDR1 MNHEY, CDR2 SVGEGT. The CDR3 consists of 15 residues. This table comes from immunoSEQ multiplex PCR, and its TCRdb copy is limited to in-frame clones, with some not included. In the table there are 250,000 or so clones, 88% of which are singletons. This TCR derives from a woman in her thirties or forties who had recovered from COVID-19. Sequenced input: peripheral blood. The rearrangement joins TRBV6-2 or TRBV6-3 to TRBJ2-3; 8 bases map to TRBD2. The CDR3 DNA is TGTGCCAGCAGTTACTCGCGGGGGGAGCGGGATACGCAGTATTTT. Its protein product is CASSYSRGERDTQYF.